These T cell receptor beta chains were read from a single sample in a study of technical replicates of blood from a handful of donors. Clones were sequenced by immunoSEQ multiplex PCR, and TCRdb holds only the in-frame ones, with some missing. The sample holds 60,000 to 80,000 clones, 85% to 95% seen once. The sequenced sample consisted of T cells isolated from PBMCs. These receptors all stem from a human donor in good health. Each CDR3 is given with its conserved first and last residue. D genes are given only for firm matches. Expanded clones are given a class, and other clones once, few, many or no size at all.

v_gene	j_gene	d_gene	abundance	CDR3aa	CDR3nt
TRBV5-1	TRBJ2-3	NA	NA	CASSFQLAVDTQYF	TGCGCCAGCAGCTTCCAGCTAGCTGTAGATACGCAGTATTTT
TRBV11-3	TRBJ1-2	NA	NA	CASSLAQGSNYGYTF	TGTGCCAGCAGCTTAGCCCAGGGTAGTAACTATGGCTACACCTTC
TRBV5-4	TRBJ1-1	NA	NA	CASSSTGIGAEAFF	TGTGCCAGCAGCAGTACAGGAATCGGCGCTGAAGCTTTCTTT
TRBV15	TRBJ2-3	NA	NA	CATSRVADTQYF	TGTGCCACCAGCAGAGTCGCAGATACGCAGTATTTT
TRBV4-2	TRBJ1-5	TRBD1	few	CASSQDRTGFNQPQHF	TGTGCCAGCAGCCAAGATCGGACAGGATTCAATCAGCCCCAGCATTTT
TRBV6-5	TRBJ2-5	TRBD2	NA	CASSFARSGSRETQYF	TGTGCCAGCAGTTTTGCGCGTAGCGGGAGTAGAGAGACCCAGTACTTC
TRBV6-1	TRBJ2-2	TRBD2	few	CASSELAGGPGELFF	TGTGCCAGCAGTGAACTAGCGGGAGGGCCCGGGGAGCTGTTTTTT
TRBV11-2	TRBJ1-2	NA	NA	CASSPLIGYGYTF	TGTGCCAGCAGCCCCCTCATCGGCTATGGCTACACCTTC
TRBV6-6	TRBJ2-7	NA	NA	CASGRASSYEQYF	TGTGCCAGTGGCAGGGCGAGCTCCTACGAGCAGTACTTC
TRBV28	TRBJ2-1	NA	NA	CASSLSSETYNEQFF	TGTGCCAGCAGTCTGTCTAGCGAGACCTACAATGAGCAGTTCTTC
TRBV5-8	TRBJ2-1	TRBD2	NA	CASSLSGRGRWNEQFF	TGTGCCAGCAGCTTGTCTGGTCGCGGGAGATGGAATGAGCAGTTCTTC
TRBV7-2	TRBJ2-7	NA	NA	CASSLVPRYEQYF	TGTGCCAGCAGCTTAGTGCCGCGTTACGAGCAGTACTTC
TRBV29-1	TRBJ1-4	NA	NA	CSVDQAEKLFF	TGCAGCGTTGACCAGGCCGAAAAACTGTTTTTT
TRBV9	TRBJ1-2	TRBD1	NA	CASVGDRNYGYTF	TGTGCCAGCGTCGGGGACAGGAACTATGGCTACACCTTC
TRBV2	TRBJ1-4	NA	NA	CASSVDSQNEKLFF	TGTGCCAGCAGTGTTGACTCGCAAAATGAAAAACTGTTTTTT
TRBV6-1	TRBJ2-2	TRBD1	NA	CASRPGTGNTGELFF	TGTGCCAGCAGGCCCGGGACAGGGAACACCGGGGAGCTGTTTTTT
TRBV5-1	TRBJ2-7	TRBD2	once	CASSLAGTTYEQYF	TGCGCCAGCAGCTTGGCTGGGACTACCTACGAGCAGTACTTC
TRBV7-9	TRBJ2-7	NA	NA	CASSLGAGLGEQYF	TGTGCCAGCAGCTTAGGGGCAGGGTTAGGAGAGCAGTACTTC
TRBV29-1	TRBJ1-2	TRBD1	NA	CSVFDRAPGYTF	TGCAGCGTTTTCGACAGGGCCCCGGGCTACACCTTC
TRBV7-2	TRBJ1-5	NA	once	CASSLEERQPQHF	TGTGCCAGCAGCTTAGAAGAGCGGCAGCCCCAGCATTTT
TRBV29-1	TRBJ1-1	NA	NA	CSVEVKPRNTEAFF	TGCAGCGTTGAGGTAAAACCGCGGAACACTGAAGCTTTCTTT
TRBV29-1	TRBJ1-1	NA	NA	CSVVREAAFF	TGCAGCGTTGTCCGGGAAGCAGCTTTCTTT
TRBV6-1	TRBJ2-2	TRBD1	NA	CASSVGTANTGELFF	TGTGCCAGCAGTGTAGGGACAGCGAACACCGGGGAGCTGTTTTTT
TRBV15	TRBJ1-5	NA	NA	CATSRDGGGQPQHF	TGTGCCACCAGCAGAGATGGGGGGGGTCAGCCCCAGCATTTT
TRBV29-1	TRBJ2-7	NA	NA	CSVYRANKYEQYF	TGCAGCGTTTACAGGGCTAACAAGTACGAGCAGTACTTC
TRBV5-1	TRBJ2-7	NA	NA	CASSLGTDEQYF	TGCGCCAGCAGCTTGGGGACAGACGAGCAGTACTTC
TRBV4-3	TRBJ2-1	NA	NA	CASSQDERGEQFF	TGCGCCAGCAGCCAAGATGAGAGAGGTGAGCAGTTCTTC
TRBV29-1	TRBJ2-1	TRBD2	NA	CSGGRASYNEQFF	TGCAGCGGCGGGAGGGCCTCCTACAATGAGCAGTTCTTC
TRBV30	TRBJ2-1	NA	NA	CAWSVSFEQFF	TGTGCCTGGAGTGTTAGTTTTGAGCAGTTCTTC
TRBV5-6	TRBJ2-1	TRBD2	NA	CASSFGTSDPNEQFF	TGTGCCAGCAGCTTCGGGACTAGCGACCCCAATGAGCAGTTCTTC
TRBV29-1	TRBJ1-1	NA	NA	CSVAVNRHTEAFF	TGCAGCGTTGCAGTTAACAGACACACTGAAGCTTTCTTT
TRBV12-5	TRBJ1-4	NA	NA	CASGLGAEGEKLFF	TGTGCTAGTGGTTTGGGGGCGGAGGGCGAAAAACTGTTTTTT
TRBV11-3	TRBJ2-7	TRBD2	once	CASSLLAGDEQYF	TGTGCCAGCAGCTTACTAGCGGGAGACGAGCAGTACTTC
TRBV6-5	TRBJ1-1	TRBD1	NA	CASRSSGQGPTEAFF	TGTGCCAGCAGGTCCTCGGGACAGGGCCCCACTGAAGCTTTCTTT
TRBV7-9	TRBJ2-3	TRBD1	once	CASSLLGQVTDTQYF	TGTGCCAGCAGCTTACTGGGACAGGTGACAGATACGCAGTATTTT
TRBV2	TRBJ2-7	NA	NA	CASSWLSAHEQYF	TGTGCCAGCTCTTGGCTAAGCGCCCACGAGCAGTACTTC
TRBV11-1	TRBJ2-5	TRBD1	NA	CASRDRDRETQYF	TGTGCCAGCCGGGACAGGGACCGAGAGACCCAGTACTTC
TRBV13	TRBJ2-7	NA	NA	CASSFTGYYEQYF	TGTGCCAGCAGCTTTACAGGGTACTACGAGCAGTACTTC
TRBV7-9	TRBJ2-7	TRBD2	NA	CASRSGIAGPYEQYF	TGTGCCAGCAGGTCGGGGATAGCGGGGCCCTACGAGCAGTACTTC
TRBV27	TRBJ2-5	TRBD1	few	CASSLVRGIGETQYF	TGTGCCAGCAGTTTAGTCAGGGGGATCGGAGAGACCCAGTACTTC
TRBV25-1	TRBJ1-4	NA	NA	CASSEFGGRYEKLFF	TGTGCCAGCAGTGAATTCGGGGGGCGTTATGAAAAACTGTTTTTT
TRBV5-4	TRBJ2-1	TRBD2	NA	CASRISGRSGNEQFF	TGTGCCAGCAGAATAAGCGGGAGGAGTGGCAATGAGCAGTTCTTC
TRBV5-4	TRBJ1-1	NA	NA	CASSQQGLNTEAFF	TGTGCCAGCAGCCAACAGGGCCTGAACACTGAAGCTTTCTTT
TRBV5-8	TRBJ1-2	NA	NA	CASRPQGSYGYTF	TGTGCCAGCAGACCACAGGGATCGTATGGCTACACCTTC
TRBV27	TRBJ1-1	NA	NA	CASSFDTGLTEAFF	TGTGCCAGCAGTTTCGATACAGGCCTGACTGAAGCTTTCTTT
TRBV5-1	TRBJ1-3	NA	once	CASSFLGAGNTIYF	TGCGCCAGCAGCTTTTTAGGGGCTGGAAACACCATATATTTT
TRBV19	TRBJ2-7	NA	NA	CASSVTLTYEQYF	TGTGCCAGTAGTGTTACTCTTACCTACGAGCAGTACTTC
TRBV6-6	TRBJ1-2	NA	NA	CASSYTRQASDYGYTF	TGTGCCAGCAGTTACACCCGACAGGCCAGCGACTATGGCTACACCTTC
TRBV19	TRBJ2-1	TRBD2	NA	CASSIDRYAGVSSSYNEQFF	TGTGCCAGTAGTATAGATCGTTACGCGGGAGTATCGAGCTCCTACAATGAGCAGTTCTTC
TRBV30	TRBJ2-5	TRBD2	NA	CAWSGGAGDGETQYF	TGTGCCTGGAGTGGAGGTGCGGGAGACGGGGAGACCCAGTACTTC
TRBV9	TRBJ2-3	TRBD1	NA	CASSTGGWTDTQYF	TGTGCCAGCAGCACAGGGGGATGGACAGATACGCAGTATTTT
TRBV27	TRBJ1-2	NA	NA	CASRAGFYGYTF	TGTGCCAGCAGAGCAGGGTTCTATGGCTACACCTTC
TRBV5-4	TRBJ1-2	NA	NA	CASSLGVSGAGYTF	TGTGCCAGCAGCCTAGGGGTCTCTGGGGCTGGCTACACCTTC
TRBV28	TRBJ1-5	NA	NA	CAVHRDNQPQHF	TGTGCCGTCCACAGGGACAATCAGCCCCAGCATTTT